This T cell receptor (beta chain) was captured in a study of T-cell reconstitution after alpha-beta-depleted transplantation in children (dated by TCRdb to between 2015 and 2016). General notes on the study: The study quantitatively tracked T-cell immune reconstitution after TCRalphabeta/CD19-depleted allogeneic hematopoietic cell transplantation in children using TCR repertoire profiling.

The CDR3 runs 16 residues from the cysteine to the phenylalanine. Solely the CDR3 DNA is kept, with 48 bases framed from the first base. Sequences DFQATT (CDR1) and SNEGSKA (CDR2) are obtained from the germline V gene (reference sequence). At the junction V is shortened by 3 bases and J by 6 bases; bases outside the gene matches: 10. Library creation used PCR. The reads were generated on an Illumina HiSeq 2500. Molecular barcoding was employed in the preparation of TCR libraries, with unique molecular identifiers being used to normalize TCRbeta repertoire quantification. The raw public reads went through TCRdb reprocessing: fastp at Q25, MiXCR clone calling, in-frame beta chains kept. A single entry per CDR3 protein holds the most common genes and DNA from its merged rows. Counted in this sample were some 490,000 distinct CDR3 sequences; under 15% of them appeared once. More than 5.5% of the sample belongs to the ten largest clones.

Points on this clonotype: It lacks a known antigen. No qualities accompany the bases; no much larger clone lies one base away.

The V and J segments used are TRBV20-1 and TRBJ2-1; TRBD2 matches 11 bases in the middle. The sequence derives from a human donor who donated a stem cell graft to a child with combined immunodeficiency. The specimen comprised PBMCs from the stem cell graft donor, sampled from the stem cell graft. The bases are TGCAGTGCTAGCCCCCCGGGACTAGCGGTTAGCAATGAGCAGTTCTTC. Its translation is CSASPPGLAVSNEQFF.